The clone carrying this T cell receptor (beta chain) was counted only a few times. These data originate in a study of T cells of healthy individuals. One entry per CDR3 protein, called by TCRdb with MiXCR from the 5' RACE reads. Among 85,000 to 100,000 distinct CDR3 sequences, 17% were seen once, and the ten largest hold roughly 6.2%. This CDR3 has 16 amino acids. Unmatched junction bases numbered 7, after V lost 4 bases and J lost 4 bases. Looked up from germline, CDR1 is MDHEN and CDR2 is SYDVKM. This sequence originates from a human donor in good health. The chain couples TRBV28 to TRBJ2-3, with 11 positions matching TRBD2. The CDR3 sequence is CASSSAGTSGADTQYF. The CDR3, as DNA: TGTGCCAGCAGTTCCGCCGGGACTAGCGGCGCAGATACGCAGTATTTT.